The 17 T cell receptor beta chains presented below share a single source sample, sequenced in a study of somatic mutations in cytotoxic T cells in rheumatoid arthritis. The method was immunoSEQ multiplex PCR; TCRdb's version includes in-frame clones alone and lacks a portion of them. The sample has about 10,000 clones; more than 70% are singletons. The sequencing sample was made of CD8+ T cells sorted from blood. The origin of the receptors is an adult with rheumatoid arthritis.

The CDR3 sequence is CASSFGQNTGELFF. CDR3 DNA sequence: TGTGCCAGCAGCTTCGGGCAGAACACCGGGGAGCTGTTTTTT. The V call is TRBV5-5, the J call TRBJ2-2; D is unresolved. CDR1 and CDR2 from the germline V gene are SGHKS and YYEKEE (reference sequence). The CDR3 extends over 14 amino acids. V was trimmed by 2 bases and J by 1 base, leaving 6 bases between them.

The V gene is TRBV6-9, the J gene TRBJ2-2; D could derive from TRBD1 or TRBD2 (5 bases each). This CDR3 comprises 13 residues. The germline V gene has CDR1 MNHGY and CDR2 SVAAGI. V was shortened by 8 bases and J by 5 bases, with 12 bases between the two germline ends. CDR3 nucleotide sequence: TGTGCCAGCCCGCATTGGGGGACCGGGGAGCTGTTTTTT. This codes for CASPHWGTGELFF.

The CDR3: CASSLEGMGEQYF. The CDR3 nucleotides are TGTGCCAGCAGCTTAGAAGGGATGGGAGAGCAGTACTTC. V gene TRBV13 combines with J gene TRBJ2-7, with D unclear. CDR1 and CDR2 (germline): PRHDT, FYEKMQ (reference sequence). V lost 1 base and J lost 7, with 11 bases in between. The CDR3 is 13 residues long.

The chain carries TRBV6-4 and TRBJ2-3; 13 nucleotides line up with TRBD2. Trimming removed 4 bases from V and 1 base from J; junction bases left unmatched: 2. This CDR3 is built from 16 residues. Germline lookup yields CDR1 MRHNA and CDR2 SNTAGT. The CDR3 sequence: CASSAGTSGGTDTQYF. The CDR3 DNA reads as TGTGCCAGCAGTGCCGGGACTAGCGGGGGCACAGATACGCAGTATTTT.

The CDR3 loop is CAWSVGDQGGFYGYTF. Here the CDR3 DNA reads TGTGCCTGGAGTGTAGGGGACCAGGGAGGATTCTATGGCTACACCTTC. V and J are TRBV30 and TRBJ1-2; D perhaps matches TRBD1 (5 bases). The CDR3 runs 16 residues. Germline V gives CDR1 GTSNPN, CDR2 SVGIG (reference sequence). V was cut by 0 bases and J by 4 bases, with 18 bases left in between.

The chain links TRBV9 to TRBJ2-3; 10 positions match TRBD1. V gave up 2 bases and J gave up 8 bases; unmatched junction bases: 11. This CDR3 spans 16 amino acids. Germline assignment: CDR1 SGDLS and CDR2 YYNGEE. CDR3 loop: CASSVTDRGERGTQYF. As DNA, the CDR3 is TGTGCCAGCAGCGTCACGGACAGGGGGGAGAGGGGTACGCAGTATTTT.

The chain couples TRBV7-3 to TRBJ2-1; 7 bases are a match to TRBD2. Trimming took 3 bases from V and 2 from J; bases not matched to a gene: 13. This CDR3 region has 18 residues. Germline values: CDR1 SGHTA, CDR2 FQGTGA. In DNA, the CDR3 is TGTGCCAGCAGCTTGCTAGGAATCGGGAGGCGGACCTACAATGAGCAGTTCTTC. Protein product: CASSLLGIGRRTYNEQFF.

V and J are TRBV5-1 and TRBJ2-7, with D unresolved. The CDR3 runs to 12 residues. Trimming left V 5 bases short and J 2 bases short, with 8 bases between. Germline assignment: CDR1 SGHRS and CDR2 YFSETQ. CDR3 nucleotides: TGCGCCAGCAGTGTGGTTCCCTACGAGCAGTACTTC. Its translation: CASSVVPYEQYF.

The V and J genes are TRBV5-4 and TRBJ2-3; no clear D. This CDR3 is 12 amino acids long. Looked up from germline, CDR1 is SGHNT and CDR2 is YYREEE (reference sequence). The V and J ends lost 2 bases and 3 bases respectively, with 4 bases between them. In DNA form, the CDR3 reads TGTGCCAGCAGCTTTATTACAGATACGCAGTATTTT. Amino acid sequence: CASSFITDTQYF.

This clone was counted a single time. V is TRBV5-1 and J is TRBJ1-1; no reliable D call. The CDR3 runs 14 residues. The V end lost 0 bases, the J end lost 4 bases, and 10 bases lay between the germline ends. The V gene's germline CDR1 is SGHRS and CDR2 YFSETQ. The CDR3 nucleotides read TGCGCCAGCAGCTTGGGACCGATGAGCACTGAAGCTTTCTTT. It translates to CASSLGPMSTEAFF.

This chain links TRBV7-9 with TRBJ2-7, with unresolved D. There are 17 residues in the CDR3. Trimming left V 0 bases short and J 5 bases short, with 20 bases between. Germline loops: CDR1 SEHNR, CDR2 FQNEAQ (reference sequence). CDR3 region: CASSLAIPGRTVNEQYF. As DNA, the CDR3 is TGTGCCAGCAGCTTAGCCATTCCGGGCAGGACGGTTAACGAGCAGTACTTC.

The chain recombines TRBV5-1 with TRBJ2-7, with D possibly called TRBD1 or TRBD2 (6 bases each). The ends were cut back, 0 bases at V and 3 bases at J, with 13 bases in the middle. Germline V gene data show CDR1 as SGHRS and CDR2 as YFSETQ. CDR3 size: 15 residues. The CDR3 coding sequence is TGCGCCAGCAGCTTGGCCGGCGGAGGGGGCTACGAGCAGTACTTC. It codes for CASSLAGGGGYEQYF.

The chain joins TRBV11-1 to TRBJ2-3, with 11 bases identical to TRBD2. The CDR3 totals 15 residues. Looked up from germline, CDR1 is SGHAT and CDR2 is FQDESV (reference sequence). The trim removed 4 bases at V and 5 bases at J, leaving 5 bases unmatched. CDR3 sequence reads: CASSSPGLAVDTQYF. In DNA form, the CDR3 reads TGTGCCAGCAGCTCACCGGGACTAGCGGTAGATACGCAGTATTTT.

This chain links TRBV9 with TRBJ1-2, with no clear D. Germline V lookup: CDR1 SGDLS, CDR2 YYNGEE. There are 14 residues in the CDR3. V gave up 4 bases and J gave up 7 bases, with 17 bases separating them. CDR3 bases: TGTGCCAGCAGCCCTGCCCTGCTGGTGGCTGGCTACACCTTC. Residues: CASSPALLVAGYTF.

The chain couples TRBV5-4 to TRBJ2-1; no definite D call. This CDR3 is built from 12 residues. The ends were cut back, 2 bases at V and 5 bases at J, with 5 bases in the middle. Germline loops: CDR1 SGHNT, CDR2 YYREEE (reference sequence). The CDR3, as DNA: TGTGCCAGCAGCTTCGAGCACAATGAGCAGTTCTTC. Protein: CASSFEHNEQFF. The whole variable domain, remainder taken from reference TRBV5-4 and TRBJ2-1, is ETGVTQSPTHLIKTRGQQVTLRCSSQSGHNTVSWYQQALGQGPQFIFQYYREEENGRGNFPPRFSGLQFPNYSSELNVNALELDDSALYLCASSFEHNEQFFGPGTRLTVL.

The J gene is TRBJ2-3, the V gene TRBV7-7; 10 positions match TRBD1. Trimming cost V 5 bases and J 2 bases; bases outside gene matches: 4. In germline, CDR1 is SSHAT, CDR2 FNYEAQ (reference sequence). The length of the CDR3 is 15 residues. CDR3 loop: CASSLGTGATDTQYF. CDR3 DNA: TGTGCCAGCAGCCTCGGGACAGGGGCCACAGATACGCAGTATTTT.

The rearrangement uses TRBV30 and TRBJ2-7; D not resolved. V gave up 3 bases and J gave up 1 base, with 7 bases separating them. CDR1 is GTSNPN and CDR2 is SVGIG in the germline V gene (reference sequence). This CDR3 is built from 12 residues. The CDR3 DNA sequence: TGTGCCTGGAGCGGGCCTTCCTACGAGCAGTACTTC. This sequence encodes CAWSGPSYEQYF.